The following is a T cell receptor (beta chain) sequence with its context. Libraries were prepared by immunoSEQ multiplex PCR; TCRdb keeps only in-frame clonotypes and omits some of them. The sample consists of around 140,000 clones, 90% of them appearing once. V lost 7 bases, J lost 2 bases, and 18 bases lay in between. The CDR3 is 15 amino acids. Germline V CDR1 and CDR2: SGHAT, FQNNGV. This entry comes from a study of OX40 agonist ivuxolimab in advanced cancers. The sample consisted of CD4+ or CD8+ T cells sorted from blood, taken in a trial of the OX40 agonist ivuxolimab. The chain combines TRBV11-2 with TRBJ2-7; the D gene is possibly TRBD2 (6 bases). This TCR came from an adult with an advanced solid tumor such as melanoma, head and neck, liver or kidney cancer. The CDR3 protein is CASTLYGGLAYEQYF. CDR3 DNA sequence: TGTGCCAGCACCCTCTATGGAGGGCTCGCCTACGAGCAGTACTTC.